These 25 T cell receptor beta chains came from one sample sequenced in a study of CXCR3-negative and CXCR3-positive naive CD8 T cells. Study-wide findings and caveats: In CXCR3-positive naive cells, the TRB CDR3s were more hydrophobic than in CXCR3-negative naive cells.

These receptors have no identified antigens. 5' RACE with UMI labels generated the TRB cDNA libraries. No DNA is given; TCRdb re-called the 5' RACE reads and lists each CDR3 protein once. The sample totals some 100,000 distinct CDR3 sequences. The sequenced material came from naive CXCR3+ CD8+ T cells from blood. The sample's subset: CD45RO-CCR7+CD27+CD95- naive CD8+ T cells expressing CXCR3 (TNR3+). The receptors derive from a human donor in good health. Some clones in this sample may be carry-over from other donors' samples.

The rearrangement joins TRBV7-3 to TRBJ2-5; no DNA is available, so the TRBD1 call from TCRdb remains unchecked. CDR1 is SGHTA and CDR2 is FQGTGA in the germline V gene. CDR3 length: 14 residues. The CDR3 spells CASSWTGSQETQYF.

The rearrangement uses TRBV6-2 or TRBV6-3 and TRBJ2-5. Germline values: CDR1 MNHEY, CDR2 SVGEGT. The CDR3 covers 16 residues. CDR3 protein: CASSYPTRKYQETQYF.

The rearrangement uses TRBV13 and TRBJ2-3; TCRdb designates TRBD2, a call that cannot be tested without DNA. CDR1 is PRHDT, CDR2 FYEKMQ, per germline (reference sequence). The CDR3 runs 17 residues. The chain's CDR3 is CASSLGLAGEQSDTQYF.

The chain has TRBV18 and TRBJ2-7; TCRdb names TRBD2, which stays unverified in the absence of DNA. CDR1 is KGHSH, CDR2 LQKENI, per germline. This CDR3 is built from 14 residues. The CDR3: CASSPGAGAYEQYF.

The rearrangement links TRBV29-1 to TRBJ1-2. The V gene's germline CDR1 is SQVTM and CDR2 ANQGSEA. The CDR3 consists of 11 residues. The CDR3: CSVDSRGGYTF.

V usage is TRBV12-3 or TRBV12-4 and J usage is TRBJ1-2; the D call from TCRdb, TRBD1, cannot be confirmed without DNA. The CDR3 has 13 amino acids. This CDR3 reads CASSLSGTVGYTF.

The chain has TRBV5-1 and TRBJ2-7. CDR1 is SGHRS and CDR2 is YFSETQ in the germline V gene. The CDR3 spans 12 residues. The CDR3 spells CASSLEDSEQYF.

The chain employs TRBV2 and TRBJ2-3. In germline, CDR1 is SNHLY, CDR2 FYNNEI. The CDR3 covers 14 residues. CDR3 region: CASSDRSSTDTQYF.

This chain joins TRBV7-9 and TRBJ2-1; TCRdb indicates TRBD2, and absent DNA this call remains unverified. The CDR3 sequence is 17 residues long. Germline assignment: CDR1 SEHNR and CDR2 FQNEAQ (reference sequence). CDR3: CASSLLPLFLSGNEQFF.

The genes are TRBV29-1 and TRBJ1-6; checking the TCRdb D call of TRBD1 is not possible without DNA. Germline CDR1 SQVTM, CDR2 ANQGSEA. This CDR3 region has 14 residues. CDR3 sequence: CSVRGTEYNSPLHF.

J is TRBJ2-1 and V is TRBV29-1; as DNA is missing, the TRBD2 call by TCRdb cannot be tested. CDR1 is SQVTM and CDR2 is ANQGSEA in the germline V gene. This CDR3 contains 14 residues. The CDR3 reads CSVDRRGGYNEQFF.

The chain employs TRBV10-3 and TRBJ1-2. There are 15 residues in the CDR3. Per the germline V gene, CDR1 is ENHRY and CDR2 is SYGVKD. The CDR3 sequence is CAISESGGPGYGYTF.

CDR3 sequence: CASSLVSGGGEQFF. The gene calls are TRBV7-8 and TRBJ2-1; checking the TCRdb D call of TRBD1 is not possible without DNA. The CDR3 spans 14 residues. Per germline, CDR1 SGHVS and CDR2 FQNEAQ.

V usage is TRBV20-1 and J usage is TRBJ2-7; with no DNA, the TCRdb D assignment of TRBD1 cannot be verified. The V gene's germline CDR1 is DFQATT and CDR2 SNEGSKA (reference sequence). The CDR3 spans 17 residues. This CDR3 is CSARNLLEGSSIYEQYF.

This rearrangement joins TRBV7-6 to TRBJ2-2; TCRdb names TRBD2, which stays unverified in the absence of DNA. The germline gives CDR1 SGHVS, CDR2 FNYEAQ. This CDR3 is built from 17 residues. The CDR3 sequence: CASSSGLAGEGTGELFF.

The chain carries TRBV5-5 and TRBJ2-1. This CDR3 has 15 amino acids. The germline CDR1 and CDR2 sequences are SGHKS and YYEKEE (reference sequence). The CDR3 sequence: CASSLYKSSYNEQFF.

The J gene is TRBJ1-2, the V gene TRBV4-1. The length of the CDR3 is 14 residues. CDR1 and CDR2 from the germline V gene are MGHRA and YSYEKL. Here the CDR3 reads CASSLKATPYGYTF.

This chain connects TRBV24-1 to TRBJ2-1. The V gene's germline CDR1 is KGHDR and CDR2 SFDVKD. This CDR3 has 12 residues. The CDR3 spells CATSDIGNEQFF.

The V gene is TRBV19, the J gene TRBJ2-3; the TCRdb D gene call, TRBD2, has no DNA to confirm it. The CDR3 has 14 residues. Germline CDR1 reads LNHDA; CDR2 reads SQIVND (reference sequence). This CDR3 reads CATHSGGAPDTQYF.

CDR3 sequence: CASSLTLRNEQFF. The genes are TRBV7-3 and TRBJ2-1; the D gene TCRdb calls, TRBD2, cannot be checked with no DNA. Germline V gives CDR1 SGHTA, CDR2 FQGTGA. CDR3 length: 13 amino acids.

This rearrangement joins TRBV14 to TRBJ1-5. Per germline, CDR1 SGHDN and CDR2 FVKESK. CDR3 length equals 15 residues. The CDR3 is CASSQVTPMNQPQHF.

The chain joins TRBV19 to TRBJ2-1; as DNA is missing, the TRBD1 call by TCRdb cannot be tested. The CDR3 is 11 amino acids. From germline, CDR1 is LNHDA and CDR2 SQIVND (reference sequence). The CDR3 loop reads CAIGGAREQFF.

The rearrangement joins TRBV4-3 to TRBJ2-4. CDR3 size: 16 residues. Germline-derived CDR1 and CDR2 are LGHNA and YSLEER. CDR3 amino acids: CASSQDLSTAKNIQYF.

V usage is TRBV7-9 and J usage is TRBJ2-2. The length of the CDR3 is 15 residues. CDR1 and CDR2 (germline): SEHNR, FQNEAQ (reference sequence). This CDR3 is CASSPVSLNTGELFF.

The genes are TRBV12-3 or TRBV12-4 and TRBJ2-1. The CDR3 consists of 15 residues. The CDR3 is CASSLLQGSYNEQFF.